This T cell receptor beta chain stems from a study of blood T cell repertoires in COVID-19. About the research overall: COVID-19 samples from acute and convalescent phases originated in the United States, Italy and Spain. Sources were T cells, B-cell-depleted T cells, or PBMCs; the material itself was cDNA or gDNA.

Study processing details: Reference gene primer amplification yielded estimated nucleated cell counts. The table came from immunoSEQ multiplex PCR; TCRdb's copy has only in-frame clones and leaves some out. V and J calls and clone size are as listed in that table; D and trimming were resolved from the DNA. The repertoire holds approximately 90,000 clones, less than 90% seen once, with around 20% in the top ten. Trimming cost V 4 bases and J 3 bases; bases outside gene matches: 5. Per the germline V gene, CDR1 is SGHAT and CDR2 is FQNNGV. This CDR3 contains 15 residues. The gene calls are TRBV11-2 and TRBJ2-7, with 11 nucleotides matching TRBD1. The TCR originated in a woman older than 75 with acute or convalescent COVID-19. What was sequenced was peripheral blood. For the CDR3, the DNA is TGTGCCAGCAGCTACCCGGGACAGGGGGTCTACGAGCAGTACTTC. Amino acids: CASSYPGQGVYEQYF.